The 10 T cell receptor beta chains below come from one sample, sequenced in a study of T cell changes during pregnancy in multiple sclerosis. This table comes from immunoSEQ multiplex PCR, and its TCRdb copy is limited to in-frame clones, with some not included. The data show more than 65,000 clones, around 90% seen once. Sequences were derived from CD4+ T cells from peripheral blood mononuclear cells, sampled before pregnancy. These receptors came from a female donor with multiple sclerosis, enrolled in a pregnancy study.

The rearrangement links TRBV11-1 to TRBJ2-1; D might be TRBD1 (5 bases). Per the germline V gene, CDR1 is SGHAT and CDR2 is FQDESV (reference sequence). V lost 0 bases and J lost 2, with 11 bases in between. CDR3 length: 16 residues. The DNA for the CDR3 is TGTGCCAGCAGCTTAGCGTTGACAGAACCCTACAATGAGCAGTTCTTC. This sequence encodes CASSLALTEPYNEQFF.

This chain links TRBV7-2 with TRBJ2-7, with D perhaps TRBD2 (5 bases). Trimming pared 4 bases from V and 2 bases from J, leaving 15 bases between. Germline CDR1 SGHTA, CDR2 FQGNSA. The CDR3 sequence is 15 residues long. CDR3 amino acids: CASSSSVATAYEQYF. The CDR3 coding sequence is TGTGCCAGCAGCTCCTCGGTAGCGACGGCCTACGAGCAGTACTTC.

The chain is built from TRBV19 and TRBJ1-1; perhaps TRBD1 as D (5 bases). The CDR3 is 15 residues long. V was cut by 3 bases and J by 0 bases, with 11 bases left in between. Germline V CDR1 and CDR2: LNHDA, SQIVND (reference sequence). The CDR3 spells CASSIDSYMNTEAFF. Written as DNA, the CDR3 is TGTGCCAGTAGTATCGACAGCTACATGAACACTGAAGCTTTCTTT.

The CDR3 coding sequence is TGTGCCAGCAGTGCGATCGACACAGAACCTAACTATGGCTACACCTTC. Translation gives CASSAIDTEPNYGYTF. The chain is built from TRBV6-1 and TRBJ1-2; unclear D gene. With 4 bases removed from V and 0 bases from J, the gap between germline ends came to 15 bases. The CDR3 extends over 16 amino acids. From germline, CDR1 is MNHNS and CDR2 SASEGT.

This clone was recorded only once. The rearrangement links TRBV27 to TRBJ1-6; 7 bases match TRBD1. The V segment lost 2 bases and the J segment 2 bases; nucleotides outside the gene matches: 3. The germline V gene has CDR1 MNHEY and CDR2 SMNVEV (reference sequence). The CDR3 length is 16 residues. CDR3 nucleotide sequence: TGTGCCAGCAGTTTAGTAGGGGGCACCTATAATTCACCCCTCCACTTT. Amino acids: CASSLVGGTYNSPLHF.

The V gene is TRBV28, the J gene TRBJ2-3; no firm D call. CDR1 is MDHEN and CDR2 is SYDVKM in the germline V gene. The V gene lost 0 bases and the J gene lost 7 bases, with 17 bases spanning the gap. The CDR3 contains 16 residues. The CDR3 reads CASSLWWNSESNTQYF. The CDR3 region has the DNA TGTGCCAGCAGTTTATGGTGGAACTCGGAGTCAAATACGCAGTATTTT. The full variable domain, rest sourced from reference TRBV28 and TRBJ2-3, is DVKVTQSSRYLVKRTGEKVFLECVQDMDHENMFWYRQDPGLGLRLIYFSYDVKMKEKGDIPEGYSVSREKKERFSLILESASTNQTSMYLCASSLWWNSESNTQYFGPGTRLTVL.

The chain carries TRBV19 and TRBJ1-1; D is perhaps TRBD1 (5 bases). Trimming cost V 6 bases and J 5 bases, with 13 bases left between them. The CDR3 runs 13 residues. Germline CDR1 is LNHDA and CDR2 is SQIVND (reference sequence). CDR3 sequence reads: CASRETVGTEAFF. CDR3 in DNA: TGTGCCAGTAGGGAGACAGTTGGGACTGAAGCTTTCTTT.

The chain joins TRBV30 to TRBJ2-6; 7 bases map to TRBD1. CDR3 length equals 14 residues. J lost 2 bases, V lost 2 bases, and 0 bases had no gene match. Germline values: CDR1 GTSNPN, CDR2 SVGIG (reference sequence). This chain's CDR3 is CAWSTGAGANVLTF. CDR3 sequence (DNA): TGTGCCTGGAGTACAGGGGCTGGGGCCAACGTCCTGACTTTC.

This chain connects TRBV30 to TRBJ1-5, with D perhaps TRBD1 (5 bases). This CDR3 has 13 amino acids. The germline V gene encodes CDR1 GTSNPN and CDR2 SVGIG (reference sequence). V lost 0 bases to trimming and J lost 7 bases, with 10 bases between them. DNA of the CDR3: TGTGCCTGGAGTGTACTTGGGGCCCAGCCCCAGCATTTT. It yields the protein CAWSVLGAQPQHF.

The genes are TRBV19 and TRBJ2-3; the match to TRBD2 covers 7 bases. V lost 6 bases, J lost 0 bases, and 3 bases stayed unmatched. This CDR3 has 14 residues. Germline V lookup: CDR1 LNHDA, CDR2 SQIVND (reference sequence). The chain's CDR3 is CASRSSGSTDTQYF. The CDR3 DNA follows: TGTGCCAGTAGATCTAGCGGTAGCACAGATACGCAGTATTTT.